A single sample is the source of the 5 T cell receptor beta chains below, sequenced in a study of metastatic and nonmetastatic thyroid tumors. Using MiXCR, TCRdb reanalyzed the PCR reads. Of about 27,000 clones in the sample, about 15% are singletons; the top ten hold more than 15%. Every patient was untreated before thyroid surgery. Source material: blood. These receptors were taken from a male donor with papillary thyroid cancer or a benign thyroid nodule (not recorded which). Some clones in this sample may be carry-over from other donors' samples.

About this clone: Just one base apart from a much larger clone, this may be a read error. This chain links TRBV18 with TRBJ2-2; D possibly corresponds to TRBD2 (5 bases). The CDR3 is made up of 16 amino acids. V lost 5 bases and J 1 base, leaving 14 bases between the germline ends. Germline V gene lookup returns CDR1 KGHSH and CDR2 LQKENI. The CDR3 is CASSATKILNTGELFF. The DNA of the CDR3 is TGTGCCAGCTCAGCGACTAAGATACTGAACACCGGGGAGCTGTTTTTT.

The chain has TRBV6-1 and TRBJ1-6; D is possibly TRBD1 (5 bases). Germline CDR1 reads MNHNS; CDR2 reads SASEGT. The ends were cut back, 5 bases at V and 12 bases at J, with 23 bases in the middle. This CDR3 comprises 16 residues. CDR3 in DNA: TGTGCCAGCAGTAATCAAGGACATGGGCAGGGTTTACCCCTCCACTTT. Protein: CASSNQGHGQGLPLHF.

There are many counts of this clone. V is TRBV30 and J is TRBJ2-7; D unclear. Deletions cut 2 bases from V and 4 bases from J, with 9 bases between. The germline CDR1 and CDR2 sequences are GTSNPN and SVGIG (reference sequence). The CDR3 consists of 12 residues. The CDR3 spells CAWSSADYEQYF. The CDR3 DNA reads TGTGCCTGGAGTTCAGCTGATTACGAGCAGTACTTC.

This clone came up many times. The same CDR3 is also encoded by other DNA sequences in this sample. V and J are TRBV5-4 and TRBJ2-3, with D unresolved. CDR3 size: 14 residues. Trimming stripped 4 bases from V and 2 bases from J, with 11 bases between. From germline, CDR1 is SGHNT and CDR2 YYREEE (reference sequence). CDR3 sequence reads: CASSPPAHTDTQYF. The CDR3 nucleotides are TGTGCCAGCAGCCCCCCGGCCCACACAGATACGCAGTATTTT.

This clone was counted many times. The V and J genes are TRBV2 and TRBJ1-5; D perhaps matches TRBD1 (6 bases). Germline values: CDR1 SNHLY, CDR2 FYNNEI. Trimming took 6 bases from V and 9 from J, leaving 21 bases between them. The CDR3 covers 15 residues. DNA of the CDR3: TGTGCCAGCAGGGGGGAGGGGGGCCCCCTAGGGCCCCAGCATTTT. Amino acid sequence: CASRGEGGPLGPQHF.